What follows is one TCR beta chain and its context. What it binds is unknown. The junction departs from germline at one end; a sequencing error may be responsible. What was amplified from RNA transcripts were TCR beta CDR3 regions. The HTBI set primed first-round TCR CDR3 RT-PCR. One entry per CDR3 protein results from TCRdb running MiXCR on the multiplex PCR reads. The sample has about 640,000 distinct CDR3 sequences; around 20% are singletons. In germline, CDR1 is SNHLY, CDR2 FYNNEI. This CDR3 has 15 amino acids. This record belongs to a study of T cells in Graves' hyperthyroidism and ophthalmopathy. Study details: Peripheral blood was collected at initial diagnosis, before any treatment.

Overall study findings and caveats: The authors' 13 V-J model separated ophthalmopathy from stable hyperthyroidism.

Each ophthalmopathy patient scored at least 3 on the Clinical Activity Score and at least 4 on NOSPECS grade, with duration under 3 months. Uncontrolled infection, other autoimmune disease, pregnancy or lactation excluded patients. The sequence was collected from a man aged 25 to 45 with Graves' ophthalmopathy. The rearrangement joins TRBV2 to TRBJ2-7, with D tentatively TRBD1 (5 bases). What was sequenced was blood. DNA for the CDR3: TGTGCCACCAGTGATTCAGGGCAGGGAAGCCCTGAGCAGTACTTC. This gives the protein CATSDSGQGSPEQYF.